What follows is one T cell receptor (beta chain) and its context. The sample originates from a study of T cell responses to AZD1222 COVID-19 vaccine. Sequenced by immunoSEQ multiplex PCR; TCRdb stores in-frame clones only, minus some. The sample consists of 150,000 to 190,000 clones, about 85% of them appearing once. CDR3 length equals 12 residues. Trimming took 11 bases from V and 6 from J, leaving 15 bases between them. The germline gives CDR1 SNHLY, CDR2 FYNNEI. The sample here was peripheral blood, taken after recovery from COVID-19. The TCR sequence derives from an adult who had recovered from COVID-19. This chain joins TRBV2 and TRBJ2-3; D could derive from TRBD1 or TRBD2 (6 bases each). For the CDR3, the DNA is TGTGCCGGGGGGCAGGGGAGGGATACGCAGTATTTT. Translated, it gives CAGGQGRDTQYF. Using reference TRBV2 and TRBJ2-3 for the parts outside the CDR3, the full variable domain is EPEVTQTPSHQVTQMGQEVILRCVPISNHLYFYWYRQILGQKVEFLVSFYNNEISEKSEIFDDQFSVERPDGSNFTLKIRSTKLEDSAMYFCAGGQGRDTQYFGPGTRLTVL.